This T cell receptor beta chain stems from a study of CD8 T cells in ankylosing spondylitis. Using quantitative 5'-RACE with molecular barcodes, the authors made TCR beta libraries. TCRdb used MiXCR to reprocess the 5' RACE reads, holding one entry per CDR3 protein. The table shows around 150,000 distinct CDR3 sequences, with 6% to 8% occurring only once. This clonotype showed up just a few times. V lost 7 bases and J 8 bases, leaving 14 bases between the germline ends. The CDR3 runs 12 residues. Germline V gives CDR1 SNHLY, CDR2 FYNNEI. The J gene is TRBJ1-2, the V gene TRBV2, with TRBD1 as a possible D gene (5 bases). The clonotype comes from a female donor with ankylosing spondylitis or in good health (not recorded which). The source material was blood, either unsorted or a sorted T cell fraction (not recorded which). The CDR3 sequence: CASNGRAEGYTF. DNA for the CDR3: TGTGCCAGCAACGGCAGGGCTGAGGGCTACACCTTC.